Listed here are 12 T cell receptor beta chains from one sample, sequenced in a study of T cell repertoires in cytomegalovirus infection. TCRdb re-analysed the reads in MiXCR, keeping a single row per CDR3 protein. The sample contains roughly 120,000 distinct CDR3 sequences, over 25% of which appear only once. No antigens are known for them. The sequenced sample was CD8+ T cells from cultured PBMCs, obtained from culture after CMV antigen stimulation. The receptors here all came from a human donor in good health (CMV status not recorded). Some clones in this sample may be carry-over from other donors' samples.

This clonotype was detected a few times. V usage is TRBV7-6 and J usage is TRBJ2-7; tentatively, D is TRBD1 (6 bases). CDR3 size: 16 residues. Trimming pared 4 bases from V and 0 bases from J, leaving 16 bases between. Per the germline V gene, CDR1 is SGHVS and CDR2 is FNYEAQ. The CDR3 spells CASSSNSQGNSYEQYF. The DNA for the CDR3 is TGTGCCAGCAGCTCCAACTCCCAGGGGAACTCCTACGAGCAGTACTTC.

The V gene is TRBV11-2, the J gene TRBJ1-2; 9 bases match TRBD1. The CDR3 length is 17 residues. The V segment lost 1 base and the J segment 3 bases; nucleotides outside the gene matches: 9. Germline-derived CDR1 and CDR2 are SGHAT and FQNNGV. The CDR3 here is CASSLVATGGPDYGYTF. CDR3 in DNA: TGTGCCAGCAGCTTAGTCGCGACAGGGGGACCGGACTATGGCTACACCTTC.

The chain recombines TRBV7-6 with TRBJ1-5, with a weak D call TRBD1 (5 bases). The CDR3 has 15 amino acids. The germline gives CDR1 SGHVS, CDR2 FNYEAQ. V lost 0 bases, J lost 3 bases, and 9 bases lay in between. CDR3: CASSLAGGYNQPQHF. The CDR3 DNA is TGTGCCAGCAGCTTAGCGGGGGGATACAATCAGCCCCAGCATTTT.

There are a few counts of this clonotype. The chain uses TRBV27 and TRBJ1-6; D remains ambiguous. CDR1 is MNHEY, CDR2 SMNVEV, per germline (reference sequence). Trimming took 5 bases from V and 1 from J, leaving 6 bases between them. The CDR3 runs to 14 residues. For the CDR3, the DNA is TGTGCCAGCAGTATAGGGTCCTATAATTCACCCCTCCACTTT. Its translation is CASSIGSYNSPLHF.

This clonotype showed up just a few times. This chain joins TRBV25-1 and TRBJ1-1; unclear D gene. This CDR3 is built from 15 residues. Trimming left V 0 bases short and J 1 base short, with 9 bases between. Looked up from germline, CDR1 is MGHDK and CDR2 is SYGVNS. Here the CDR3 DNA reads TGTGCCAGCAGTGAATATGAGGATCCGAACACTGAAGCTTTCTTT. Protein sequence: CASSEYEDPNTEAFF.

The sample holds a few counts of this clonotype. CDR3 sequence: CASSERFQGVDSNQPQHF. The CDR3 region has the DNA TGTGCCAGCAGTGAAAGGTTCCAGGGGGTCGATAGCAATCAGCCCCAGCATTTT. V usage is TRBV6-1 and J usage is TRBJ1-5; 7 bases are a match to TRBD1. With V trimmed by 2 bases and J by 0 bases, 10 bases remained unmatched. CDR1 is MNHNS and CDR2 is SASEGT in the germline V gene. CDR3 length equals 18 residues.

This clonotype was seen only a few times. The chain uses TRBV6-6 and TRBJ2-7; D gene uncertain. The ends were cut back, 3 bases at V and 3 bases at J, with 12 bases in the middle. This CDR3 is 14 amino acids long. Looked up from germline, CDR1 is MNHNY and CDR2 is SVGAGI (reference sequence). The CDR3 DNA is TGTGCCAGCAGTTATAATCCTGGGGACTACGAGCAGTACTTC. Protein sequence: CASSYNPGDYEQYF.

This clonotype turned up a few times. The CDR3 sequence: CASSLRGALGTDTQYF. CDR3 sequence (DNA): TGTGCCAGCAGCTTAAGGGGCGCCCTTGGCACAGATACGCAGTATTTT. The chain employs TRBV7-9 and TRBJ2-3, with D possibly TRBD1 on 5 matching bases. CDR1 and CDR2 from the germline V gene are SEHNR and FQNEAQ (reference sequence). V was cut by 2 bases and J by 1 base, with 13 bases left in between. The CDR3 has 16 amino acids.

The CDR3 DNA reads TGCGCCAGCAGCCAAGATAATACGGCCTCATTCGGCTACACCTTC. Translated: CASSQDNTASFGYTF. The genes are TRBV4-3 and TRBJ1-2; unclear D gene. In germline, CDR1 is LGHNA, CDR2 YSLEER. This CDR3 has 15 amino acids. V was shortened by 0 bases and J by 8 bases, with 16 bases between the two germline ends.

The V and J genes are TRBV27 and TRBJ2-3; D is ambiguous. Germline-derived CDR1 and CDR2 are MNHEY and SMNVEV (reference sequence). The CDR3 length is 15 residues. The V gene lost 0 bases and the J gene lost 3 bases, with 10 bases spanning the gap. In nucleotides, the CDR3 is TGTGCCAGCAGTTTATCCCCCGTTTTGACAGATACGCAGTATTTT. Protein: CASSLSPVLTDTQYF.

This clonotype appeared many times. This chain joins TRBV7-2 and TRBJ2-5; D is perhaps TRBD2 (6 bases). Germline lookup yields CDR1 SGHTA and CDR2 FQGNSA. This CDR3 spans 16 amino acids. V lost 1 base, J lost 4 bases, and 16 bases lay in between. CDR3: CASSLEGPGVTETQYF. The CDR3 DNA follows: TGTGCCAGCAGCTTAGAGGGTCCGGGGGTAACAGAGACCCAGTACTTC.

This clonotype has just a few counts. This rearrangement joins TRBV4-1 to TRBJ2-3; D is ambiguous. Trimming removed 5 bases from V and 3 bases from J, with 15 bases in between. This CDR3 is built from 15 residues. CDR1 and CDR2 from the germline V gene are MGHRA and YSYEKL. The chain's CDR3 is CASSGLGGRTDTQYF. CDR3 sequence (DNA): TGCGCCAGCAGCGGTTTAGGTGGTCGGACAGATACGCAGTATTTT.